This T cell receptor beta chain is drawn from a study of human T cells and chemical hapten exposure. Points from the study as a whole: The formation of large CDR3 similarity clusters by expanded TCRs significantly exceeded that of controls.

The germline gives CDR1 SGHDN, CDR2 FVKESK. Trimming pared 4 bases from V and 3 bases from J, leaving 10 bases between. This CDR3 spans 13 amino acids. One entry per CDR3 protein results from TCRdb running MiXCR on the RACE reads. Among tens of thousands of distinct CDR3 sequences listed, around a tenth were seen once. Time point indicated: pre-sensitization, week 0. Documented treatment: therapeutic diphenylcyclopropenone sensitization with weekly scalp DPC. It was unfractionated whole blood from which total RNA was extracted. A remark on this clonotype: The target antigen is unknown.

The V call is TRBV14, the J call TRBJ2-7; possibly TRBD2 for D (5 bases). The sequence was collected from a woman aged 25-40 years with alopecia areata. Some clones in this sample may be carry-over from other donors' samples. Sequenced material: whole blood, taken in connection with sensitization to the hapten diphenylcyclopropenone (DPC). This CDR3 reads CASSLASLYEQYF. The DNA for the CDR3 is TGTGCCAGCAGCCTGGCTAGCCTCTACGAGCAGTACTTC.